This TCR beta chain was recorded in a study of beta chain features in type 1 diabetes. Of the isolated RNA, all was reverse transcribed, and so the sequenced material was expressed TCRB transcripts. The read count averaged around 4 million across naive, central memory and regulatory T cell samples. Clones were sequenced by immunoSEQ multiplex PCR, and TCRdb holds only the in-frame ones, with some missing. The sample consists of 390,000 or so clones, 14% of them appearing once. V was pared by 4 bases and J by 1 base, with 11 bases between. This CDR3 region has 14 residues. The germline V gene has CDR1 SGHNT and CDR2 YYREEE (reference sequence). This clone was counted between two and nine times. The target antigen is unknown. Study findings and constraints: PCR might show a preference for shorter templates, equally across patients and controls. Type 1 diabetes patients had moderately but significantly shorter TCRB CDR3s in all four CD4+ subsets.

The V gene is TRBV5-4, the J gene TRBJ1-1; D uncertain. The sequence was obtained from a man under 40 in good health. The material sequenced was naive CD4+ T cells from blood. CDR3 amino acids: CASSPWQSNTEAFF. CDR3 in DNA: TGTGCCAGCAGCCCTTGGCAGTCGAACACTGAAGCTTTCTTT. Drawing the rest from reference TRBV5-4 and TRBJ1-1, the complete variable domain is ETGVTQSPTHLIKTRGQQVTLRCSSQSGHNTVSWYQQALGQGPQFIFQYYREEENGRGNFPPRFSGLQFPNYSSELNVNALELDDSALYLCASSPWQSNTEAFFGQGTRLTVV.